This record looks at one TCR beta chain sequence and its context. Its antigen is as yet unknown. Memory CD4+ cells were the fraction left after CD45RA+ naive selection. These data originate in a study of shared clonotypes between healthy human individuals. This table comes from immunoSEQ multiplex PCR, and its TCRdb copy is limited to in-frame clones, with some not included. The table lists a few million clones, more than 90% of them singletons. Study findings and constraints: Clonotypes shared by all four sorted-subset donors had higher generation probabilities than non-shared clonotypes.

Germline V gene sequence: CDR1 SGHDT, CDR2 YYEEEE. The CDR3 is made up of 15 amino acids. V dropped 0 bases and J dropped 3 bases, with 9 bases sitting between them. The sequence derives from a man aged 18 to 30 in good health. V and J are TRBV5-6 and TRBJ1-4, with D possibly matching TRBD1 (5 bases). Input material: naive CD4+ T cells sorted from blood. Subset denoted: CD45RA+ positively selected. CDR3 bases: TGTGCCAGCAGCTTGGGGGGCACGGCTAATGAAAAACTGTTTTTT. Translated, it gives CASSLGGTANEKLFF.